The next 31 T cell receptor beta chains were all read from a single sample in a study of blood T cell repertoires in COVID-19. Sequencing used immunoSEQ multiplex PCR; TCRdb keeps in-frame clones, though not all of them. There are approximately 28,000 clones in the sample; over 70% occur only once, and more than 15% lies in the top ten. The material sequenced was peripheral blood. These receptor sequences come from an older woman with acute or convalescent COVID-19.

The chain joins TRBV24-1 to TRBJ1-6, with TRBD1 as a possible D gene (6 bases). CDR3 length: 12 residues. V was cut by 4 bases and J by 14 bases, with 11 bases left in between. Per the germline V gene, CDR1 is KGHDR and CDR2 is SFDVKD. The CDR3 DNA is TGTGCCACCAGTGAAAAGGGGGAAACCCTCCACTTT. Its translation is CATSEKGETLHF.

The V and J genes are TRBV2 and TRBJ1-1; D is unclear. CDR1 and CDR2 from the germline V gene are SNHLY and FYNNEI. Deletions cut 7 bases from V and 2 bases from J, with 5 bases between. The CDR3 totals 11 residues. The CDR3 sequence is CASKLNTEAFF. The DNA for the CDR3 is TGTGCCAGCAAGCTAAACACTGAAGCTTTCTTT.

The V and J genes are TRBV24-1 and TRBJ2-7, with 12 bases matching TRBD1. CDR1 KGHDR and CDR2 SFDVKD come from the germline V gene. V lost 7 bases, J lost 4 bases, and 7 bases stayed unmatched. The length of the CDR3 is 15 residues. The CDR3 region is CATSSGTGGWYEQYF. The CDR3 DNA sequence: TGTGCCACCAGCTCCGGGACAGGGGGCTGGTACGAGCAGTACTTC.

The V call is TRBV28, the J call TRBJ1-6; 9 positions agree with TRBD1. Looked up from germline, CDR1 is MDHEN and CDR2 is SYDVKM. The V segment lost 0 bases and the J segment 9 bases; nucleotides outside the gene matches: 3. This CDR3 comprises 15 residues. CDR3 residues: CASSLWGQGGSPLHF. In DNA, the CDR3 is TGTGCCAGCAGTTTATGGGGACAGGGAGGTTCACCCCTCCACTTT.

The rearrangement joins TRBV12-3 or TRBV12-4 to TRBJ2-7, with a weak D call TRBD2 (6 bases). Trimming pared 2 bases from V and 7 bases from J, leaving 9 bases between. The CDR3 loop spans 12 amino acids. CDR3 nucleotides: TGTGCCAGCAGTTTATCCCTAGCGGAGCAGTACTTC. It specifies CASSLSLAEQYF.

This clone has only one observation. The gene calls are TRBV25-1 and TRBJ1-2, with TRBD1 identical over 12 bases. CDR1 is MGHDK and CDR2 is SYGVNS in the germline V gene. The junction had 6 bases not matched to a gene; V was cut back by 9 bases and J by 7 bases. This CDR3 is 13 amino acids long. As DNA, the CDR3 is TGTGCCAGACCCTGGGACAGGGGGCCTGGCTACACCTTC. Amino acid sequence: CARPWDRGPGYTF.

The chain recombines TRBV27 with TRBJ1-6; 10 bases align to TRBD1. The germline gives CDR1 MNHEY, CDR2 SMNVEV (reference sequence). CDR3 size: 16 residues. V lost 7 bases to trimming and J lost 9 bases; unmatched junction nucleotides: 12. CDR3 loop: CASTTILGQGTSPLHF. In DNA form, the CDR3 reads TGTGCCAGCACTACCATCTTGGGACAGGGGACTTCACCCCTCCACTTT.

This clone was seen only a few times. V is TRBV24-1 and J is TRBJ1-5; D may be TRBD1 (6 bases). The ends were cut back, 9 bases at V and 0 bases at J, with 11 bases in the middle. The germline V gene encodes CDR1 KGHDR and CDR2 SFDVKD. This CDR3 is built from 14 residues. The CDR3 spells CATQDSDSNQPQHF. The CDR3 coding sequence is TGTGCCACCCAGGACAGCGATAGCAATCAGCCCCAGCATTTT.

The CDR3 here is CAGGGSGNTIYF. As DNA, the CDR3 is TGTGCTGGCGGGGGTTCTGGAAACACCATATATTTT. The chain carries TRBV12-3 or TRBV12-4 and TRBJ1-3; tentative D call: TRBD1 (5 bases). The CDR3 extends over 12 amino acids.

The chain recombines TRBV4-1 with TRBJ2-5; 8 bases fit TRBD2. In germline, CDR1 is MGHRA, CDR2 YSYEKL. The CDR3 is 15 residues long. V shed 3 bases, J shed 7 bases, and the junction held 10 bases outside the gene matches. Here the CDR3 DNA reads TGCGCCAGCAGCCAGGAGCGGGGGCTCACGGGGACCCAGTACTTC. Translation: CASSQERGLTGTQYF.

The V call is TRBV25-1, the J call TRBJ1-3; the match to TRBD1 covers 7 bases. The CDR3 consists of 14 residues. V shed 7 bases, J shed 0 bases, and the junction held 3 bases outside the gene matches. From germline, CDR1 is MGHDK and CDR2 SYGVNS. The CDR3 bases are TGTGCCAGCACGGACAGGCGCTCTGGAAACACCATATATTTT. Amino acids: CASTDRRSGNTIYF.

The rearrangement links TRBV7-2 to TRBJ2-3, with TRBD1 identical over 8 bases. The V gene's germline CDR1 is SGHTA and CDR2 FQGNSA. Trimming took 5 bases from V and 4 from J; bases not matched to a gene: 11. The CDR3 loop spans 16 amino acids. The CDR3 reads CASSPTDRGLADTQYF. CDR3 in DNA: TGTGCCAGCAGCCCCACCGACAGGGGACTCGCAGATACGCAGTATTTT.

The chain uses TRBV5-1 and TRBJ2-2; 8 bases line up with TRBD2. V dropped 4 bases and J dropped 4; count of bases not matched to a gene: 9. This CDR3 is 16 amino acids long. In germline, CDR1 is SGHRS, CDR2 YFSETQ. The CDR3 coding sequence is TGCGCCAGCAGCCATAATAGCGGGGAGACCACCGGGGAGCTGTTTTTT. Translation gives CASSHNSGETTGELFF.

The rearrangement uses TRBV5-1 and TRBJ2-5, with TRBD2 identical over 8 bases. Germline CDR1 reads SGHRS; CDR2 reads YFSETQ. This CDR3 spans 14 amino acids. Trimming took 1 base from V and 5 from J; bases not matched to a gene: 4. The CDR3 spells CASSLTTGGETQYF. CDR3 nucleotide sequence: TGCGCCAGCAGCTTGACCACGGGGGGGGAGACCCAGTACTTC.

In DNA, the CDR3 is TGTGCCAGCAGCTTAACGACTAGCGGGGGAAGCTCCTACAATGAGCAGTTCTTC. Protein: CASSLTTSGGSSYNEQFF. The chain employs TRBV7-3 and TRBJ2-1, with 12 bases aligning to TRBD2. The CDR3 is 18 amino acids. Germline V gene lookup returns CDR1 SGHTA and CDR2 FQGTGA. Unmatched junction bases numbered 3, after V lost 0 bases and J lost 0 bases.

This chain links TRBV19 with TRBJ2-2; perhaps TRBD1 as D (6 bases). The CDR3 spans 15 residues. Germline V CDR1 and CDR2: LNHDA, SQIVND (reference sequence). With 3 bases removed from V and 3 bases from J, the gap between germline ends came to 11 bases. Written as DNA, the CDR3 is TGTGCCAGTAGTATGGGCAGGGGATACACCGGGGAGCTGTTTTTT. Residues: CASSMGRGYTGELFF.

This clone is a singleton in its sample. The chain joins TRBV24-1 to TRBJ2-1; 11 bases are a match to TRBD1. This CDR3 region has 16 residues. Germline CDR1 and CDR2: KGHDR and SFDVKD. Trimming at V came to 4 bases and at J to 6 bases, leaving 7 bases not matched to a gene. For the CDR3, the DNA is TGTGCCACCAGTGACCCGGGACAGGGGGTAATCAATGAGCAGTTCTTC. Translation gives CATSDPGQGVINEQFF.

The chain links TRBV18 to TRBJ2-7, with a weak D call TRBD2 (7 bases). Trimming removed 0 bases from V and 3 bases from J, with 9 bases in between. CDR3 size: 14 residues. Germline values: CDR1 KGHSH, CDR2 LQKENI. CDR3 bases: TGTGCCAGCTCACCACCGGGGGGGCGCTACGAGCAGTACTTC. Translation: CASSPPGGRYEQYF.

The chain uses TRBV28 and TRBJ1-2; 7 bases match TRBD1. V was pared by 6 bases and J by 4 bases, with 2 bases of the junction left unmatched. This CDR3 comprises 12 residues. CDR1 MDHEN and CDR2 SYDVKM come from the germline V gene. CDR3 nucleotide sequence: TGTGCCAGCAGAACAGGGGCCTATGGCTACACCTTC. It translates to CASRTGAYGYTF.

The rearrangement joins TRBV19 to TRBJ2-5, with D perhaps TRBD1 (6 bases). The germline V gene encodes CDR1 LNHDA and CDR2 SQIVND (reference sequence). V was cut by 10 bases and J by 5 bases, with 20 bases left in between. CDR3 length: 14 residues. Here the CDR3 reads CATHPTGVPETQYF. CDR3 sequence (DNA): TGTGCCACCCACCCGACAGGCGTACCCGAGACCCAGTACTTC. Using reference TRBV19 and TRBJ2-5 for the parts outside the CDR3, the full variable domain is DGGITQSPKYLFRKEGQNVTLSCEQNLNHDAMYWYRQDPGQGLRLIYYSQIVNDFQKGDIAEGYSVSREKKESFPLTVTSAQKNPTAFYLCATHPTGVPETQYFGPGTRLLVL.

DNA of the CDR3: TGCGCCAGCAGTGACTACACAGGGGATGCTTTCTTT. This sequence encodes CASSDYTGDAFF. The J gene is TRBJ1-1, the V gene TRBV10-1, with TRBD1 matching 7 bases. The CDR3 spans 12 residues. The V and J ends lost 3 bases and 11 bases, in that order; junction bases with no gene match: 6. Germline values: CDR1 WNHNN, CDR2 SYGVQD (reference sequence).

The chain joins TRBV4-2 to TRBJ1-2; no clear D. Looked up from germline, CDR1 is LGHNA and CDR2 is YNFKEQ. The length of the CDR3 is 12 residues. V gave up 0 bases and J gave up 8 bases, with 7 bases separating them. As DNA, the CDR3 is TGTGCCAGCAGCCAAGAAGCGTACGGCTACACCTTC. Translating gives CASSQEAYGYTF.

The chain combines TRBV24-1 with TRBJ2-1; 10 positions agree with TRBD1. The CDR3 contains 15 residues. J gave up 12 bases and V 3 bases, and 10 bases lay outside the gene matches. Germline V gene data show CDR1 as KGHDR and CDR2 as SFDVKD. The CDR3 coding sequence is TGTGCCACCAGTGATCTCGGGACAGGGACAGGGGTGCAGTTCTTC. Residues: CATSDLGTGTGVQFF.

The chain carries TRBV5-1 and TRBJ2-3, with TRBD2 matching over 11 bases. V shed 3 bases, J shed 2 bases, and the junction held 5 bases outside the gene matches. Germline assignment: CDR1 SGHRS and CDR2 YFSETQ. This CDR3 is 16 amino acids long. For the CDR3, the DNA is TGCGCCAGCAGCTCGTCTAGCGGGGGGACCACAGATACGCAGTATTTT. It is translated as CASSSSSGGTTDTQYF.

This clone turned up a few times. This chain links TRBV12-2 with TRBJ1-5. TRBV12-2 is an annotated pseudogene. The CDR3 totals 16 residues. The CDR3 is CASRFTGGSLGRAQHF. In nucleotides, the CDR3 is TGTGCAAGTCGGTTCACGGGGGGATCCTTGGGACGGGCCCAGCATTTT.

The chain links TRBV28 to TRBJ1-2; unclear D gene. V shed 3 bases and J shed 4 bases, with 18 bases lying between them. In germline, CDR1 is MDHEN, CDR2 SYDVKM. The CDR3 consists of 16 residues. Written as DNA, the CDR3 is TGTGCCAGCAGTTTTGGAGGTACGGCATTTGGCTATGGCTACACCTTC. This encodes CASSFGGTAFGYGYTF.

This chain joins TRBV21-1 and TRBJ1-1; the table names TRBD1, a call not compared with the DNA. TRBV21-1 has pseudogene status. The CDR3 runs to 15 residues. The CDR3: CASLDSLKPNTEAFF. The CDR3 DNA sequence: TGTGCCAGCTTGGACAGCCTTAAGCCAAACACTGAAGCTTTCTTT.

The sample holds a few counts of this clone. CDR3 residues: CASRAPSGGHYNEQFF. In DNA form, the CDR3 reads TGTGCCAGCAGGGCCCCTAGCGGGGGTCACTACAATGAGCAGTTCTTC. V usage is TRBV28 and J usage is TRBJ2-1; 10 nucleotides match TRBD2. After removal of 6 bases from V and 3 bases from J, the junction contained 8 bases not matched to a gene. The CDR3 has 16 residues. Per the germline V gene, CDR1 is MDHEN and CDR2 is SYDVKM.

This chain connects TRBV10-1 to TRBJ2-1; a possible D gene is TRBD1 (5 bases). The V and J ends lost 9 bases and 8 bases respectively, with 8 bases between them. The CDR3 is 10 amino acids. Per the germline V gene, CDR1 is WNHNN and CDR2 is SYGVQD (reference sequence). The CDR3 DNA is TGCGCCAGAGGGGTCCATGAGCAGTTCTTC. This codes for CARGVHEQFF.

The chain uses TRBV27 and TRBJ2-7, with TRBD1 matching 10 bases. The CDR3 is made up of 15 amino acids. The V gene's germline CDR1 is MNHEY and CDR2 SMNVEV (reference sequence). J lost 5 bases, V lost 5 bases, and 9 bases had no gene match. The CDR3 nucleotides are TGTGCCAGCAGTCGAGGGGGGACAGGGGTCGACGAGCAGTACTTC. Translating gives CASSRGGTGVDEQYF.

This chain links TRBV6-6 with TRBJ1-4; 12 bases align to TRBD1. The CDR3 is 16 residues long. With V trimmed by 4 bases and J by 8 bases, 8 bases remained unmatched. The germline gives CDR1 MNHNY, CDR2 SVGAGI (reference sequence). The CDR3 sequence is CASSFGTGGGQEKLFF. DNA of the CDR3: TGTGCCAGCAGTTTCGGGACAGGGGGCGGTCAGGAAAAACTGTTTTTT.